This TCR beta chain was obtained from a study of glioma-infiltrating T cells. Overall study: Before surgery, glioma patients received dexamethasone for at most six days.

TCR alpha and beta CDR3 regions were amplified from RNA using iRepertoire nested multiplex PCR. One-step reverse transcription and amplification started from approximately 100-400 ng of tissue mRNA or PBMC total RNA. TCRdb re-analysed the multiplex PCR reads in MiXCR, keeping a single row per CDR3 protein. Of approximately 400,000 distinct CDR3 sequences listed, roughly two fifths are singletons. There are a few counts of this clonotype. Its target is unknown. V lost 1 base, J lost 2 bases, and 10 bases lay in between. From germline, CDR1 is LNHNV and CDR2 YYDKDF (reference sequence). The CDR3 contains 15 residues. Points from the study as a whole: Signature shared blood CDR3 motifs were enriched in low-divergence and depleted in high-divergence patients. Very few CDR3 sequences were shared between tissue and blood.

The sequence came from a human donor with low-grade glioma or glioblastoma, undergoing nonglioma brain surgery, or in good health (not recorded which). The rearrangement joins TRBV15 to TRBJ2-3; weak D call: TRBD2 (6 bases). Sequencing was performed on glioma tissue, nonneoplastic brain tissue, or PBMCs (not recorded which). The CDR3 spells CATSRGGEATDTQYF. In DNA, the CDR3 is TGTGCCACCAGCAGAGGCGGGGAAGCCACAGATACGCAGTATTTT.